This T cell receptor (beta chain) was recorded in a study of graft-versus-host responses after intestinal transplantation. Study-wide context: Recipients obtained multivisceral, liver-intestinal, or isolated intestinal transplants. For two to four years after anti-thymocyte globulin induction, all recipients took tacrolimus and steroids.

Comment on this clone: Its antigen is still unknown.

Trimming removed 2 bases from V and 4 bases from J, with 16 bases in between. The CDR3 sequence is 16 residues long. The V gene's germline CDR1 is MNHEY and CDR2 SVGAGI. Whole-study results and caveats: Analysis identified GvH clones in recipient marrow, with some appearing first in ileum or blood. High graft-versus-host to host-versus-graft T cell clonal ratios marked allografts of patients with graft-donor macrochimerism.

TCRdb's copy holds only in-frame clones and misses some; the assay was immunoSEQ multiplex PCR. The sample contains just under 90,000 clones, under 85% of which appear only once. This TCR was recovered from a human donor who received an intestinal transplant. The chain combines TRBV6-5 with TRBJ2-3; D may match TRBD1 or TRBD2 (6 bases each). The input for sequencing was unstimulated CD8+ T cells sorted from spleen or lymph node cells, taken before intestinal transplant. The CDR3 bases are TGTGCCAGCAGTTACGCCGGGACAAGGAGGGCAGATACGCAGTATTTT. It translates to CASSYAGTRRADTQYF.